Included here is one TCR beta chain sequence, with context. No antigen is known for it. This record comes from a study of chemoradiotherapy in HPV16-positive cancers. Broader study findings: The functional HPV-specific definition rests on just a couple of HPV16-positive patients.

The table came from immunoSEQ multiplex PCR; TCRdb's copy has only in-frame clones and leaves some out. The sample shows under 35,000 clones, over 90% of them seen only once. Germline CDR1 LNHDA, CDR2 SQIVND (reference sequence). V was pared by 3 bases and J by 3 bases, with 12 bases between. The CDR3 runs 14 residues. The source of this sequence is a human donor with HPV-associated anogenital cancer. The input for sequencing was blood, taken from a patient who underwent chemoradiotherapy. The chain uses TRBV19 and TRBJ2-7, with D maybe TRBD2 (5 bases). The CDR3 region is CASSMSGRNYEQYF. In DNA form, the CDR3 reads TGTGCCAGTAGTATGAGCGGCAGAAACTACGAGCAGTACTTC.